The present T cell receptor (beta chain) was sequenced within a study of blood T cells in healthy people across ages. Study in general: The capture of about one barcoded beta molecule per two T cells was achieved by template switching.

Study-level results: With unsorted PBMCs, a conclusive comparison of naive versus antigen-experienced cells was not possible.

Alongside a J-beta primer mix, a sample-barcoded 5' primer served in a second PCR lasting 7 to 11 cycles. MiXCR was run by TCRdb on the 5' RACE reads, yielding one entry per CDR3 protein. The sample shows about 1.6 million distinct CDR3 sequences, roughly 32% of them seen only once. Ten or more counts support this clonotype. Its antigen remains unknown. The sequence derives from a woman aged 25 to 39 in good health. Sequencing used blood.

DNA of the CDR3: TGTGCCAGCAGCCACCCCAGTGGCGAGCAGTTCTTC. The encoded protein is CASSHPSGEQFF. The chain links TRBV7-9 to TRBJ2-1; no clear D gene. The CDR3 is 12 residues long. Germline assignment: CDR1 SEHNR and CDR2 FQNEAQ (reference sequence). V was trimmed by 5 bases and J by 10 bases, leaving 12 bases between them.